This is a list of T cell receptor beta chains from one sample in a study of blood T cell repertoires in COVID-19. TCRdb's table, derived via immunoSEQ multiplex PCR, lists solely in-frame clones and lacks some. The repertoire holds approximately 220,000 clones, with approximately 92% as singletons. Sequencing was done on a sample of PBMCs or T cells enriched from blood (not recorded which). All receptors derive from a woman under 30 in a cohort exposed to, infected with or recovered from COVID-19 (not recorded which). Both conserved end residues are part of each CDR3. The order of the fields is V gene, D gene, clone size, J gene, CDR3 length, CDR3 DNA, CDR3 protein. A D gene is named only where the DNA matches it firmly. Only some rows state a clone size, as once, few, many or a class for expanded clones.

v_call: TRBV16; d_call: .; clone_size: .; j_call: TRBJ1-2; cdr3_length: 12; cdr3_nt: TGTGCCAGCAGCCAATCCTCTCTACAGGTTTGGTTC; cdr3_aa: CASSQSSLQVWF
v_call: TRBV11-3; d_call: .; clone_size: .; j_call: TRBJ2-1; cdr3_length: 13; cdr3_nt: TGTGCCAGCAGCTGGAAAAGCGGGAATGAGCAGTTCTTC; cdr3_aa: CASSWKSGNEQFF
v_call: TRBV7-9; d_call: TRBD2; clone_size: .; j_call: TRBJ2-1; cdr3_length: 15; cdr3_nt: TGTGCCAGCAGCTTAGGACTAGCGGGATCCAATGAGCAGTTCTTC; cdr3_aa: CASSLGLAGSNEQFF
v_call: TRBV11-2; d_call: .; clone_size: .; j_call: TRBJ2-7; cdr3_length: 14; cdr3_nt: TGTGCCAGCAGCTTAGATCCGAGCTCCTACGAGCAGTACTTC; cdr3_aa: CASSLDPSSYEQYF
v_call: TRBV19; d_call: TRBD1; clone_size: few; j_call: TRBJ2-7; cdr3_length: 17; cdr3_nt: TGTGCCAGTAGTATGGGACCACGTGGGACAGTCGCTAGGGAGCAGTACTTC; cdr3_aa: CASSMGPRGTVAREQYF
v_call: TRBV30; d_call: TRBD2; clone_size: .; j_call: TRBJ2-1; cdr3_length: 12; cdr3_nt: TGTGCCTGGAGTGACCTATTAGCGGGAGTTTTCTTC; cdr3_aa: CAWSDLLAGVFF
v_call: TRBV4-2; d_call: .; clone_size: .; j_call: TRBJ1-1; cdr3_length: 17; cdr3_nt: TGTGCCAGCAGCCAAGTGCCCGGTAGGGAGGGGAACACTGAAGCTTTCTTT; cdr3_aa: CASSQVPGREGNTEAFF
v_call: TRBV5-6; d_call: .; clone_size: .; j_call: TRBJ1-1; cdr3_length: 14; cdr3_nt: TGTGCCAGCAGCTCACCCGGGAAGACAATCGAAGCTTTCTTT; cdr3_aa: CASSSPGKTIEAFF
v_call: TRBV6-4; d_call: .; clone_size: .; j_call: TRBJ1-2; cdr3_length: 15; cdr3_nt: TGTGCCAGCAGTGACTCTGGCAGGCCCCAATTTGGCTACACCTTC; cdr3_aa: CASSDSGRPQFGYTF
v_call: TRBV4-1; d_call: .; clone_size: .; j_call: TRBJ1-5; cdr3_length: 16; cdr3_nt: TGCGCCAGCAGCCAAGATATTGGGTACAGGGTTCAGCCCCAGCATTTT; cdr3_aa: CASSQDIGYRVQPQHF
v_call: TRBV2; d_call: .; clone_size: .; j_call: TRBJ1-3; cdr3_length: 16; cdr3_nt: TGTGCCAGCAGTAAGACAGGACCAGGGCCTGGAAACACCATATATTTT; cdr3_aa: CASSKTGPGPGNTIYF
v_call: TRBV3-1/TRBV3-2; d_call: .; clone_size: .; j_call: TRBJ2-1; cdr3_length: 16; cdr3_nt: TGTGCCAGCAGCCAAGTTGAGGATCCGGCCTACAATGAGCAGTTCTTC; cdr3_aa: CASSQVEDPAYNEQFF
v_call: TRBV5-1; d_call: TRBD1; clone_size: .; j_call: TRBJ2-7; cdr3_length: 14; cdr3_nt: TGCGCCAGCAGCTTGGGGCGAGGGGGCGGCGAGCAGTACTTC; cdr3_aa: CASSLGRGGGEQYF
v_call: TRBV3-1/TRBV3-2; d_call: TRBD2; clone_size: .; j_call: TRBJ2-7; cdr3_length: 16; cdr3_nt: TGTGCCAGCAGCCAAAAACTAGCGGGAGCACCCTACGAGCAGTACTTC; cdr3_aa: CASSQKLAGAPYEQYF
v_call: TRBV14; d_call: TRBD2; clone_size: .; j_call: TRBJ2-1; cdr3_length: 17; cdr3_nt: TGTGCCAGCAGCCCTATGAGGGGACTAGCGGGAGAATATGAGCAGTTCTTC; cdr3_aa: CASSPMRGLAGEYEQFF
v_call: TRBV24-1; d_call: TRBD2; clone_size: .; j_call: TRBJ2-3; cdr3_length: 16; cdr3_nt: TGTGCCACCAGTGATTGGACTAGCGGGAGGATAGATACGCAGTATTTT; cdr3_aa: CATSDWTSGRIDTQYF
v_call: TRBV10-3; d_call: TRBD1; clone_size: .; j_call: TRBJ1-1; cdr3_length: 13; cdr3_nt: TGTGCCATTTCCGACAGGGTGAACACTGAAGCTTTCTTT; cdr3_aa: CAISDRVNTEAFF
v_call: TRBV6-4; d_call: TRBD1; clone_size: .; j_call: TRBJ2-5; cdr3_length: 16; cdr3_nt: TGTGCCAGCAGTGACACACCGGGACAGGGCCAAGAGACCCAGTACTTC; cdr3_aa: CASSDTPGQGQETQYF
v_call: TRBV28; d_call: TRBD2; clone_size: .; j_call: TRBJ2-1; cdr3_length: 13; cdr3_nt: TGTGCCAGTCTGACTAGCGGGGGAGCTGAGCAGTTCTTC; cdr3_aa: CASLTSGGAEQFF
v_call: TRBV14; d_call: .; clone_size: .; j_call: TRBJ2-1; cdr3_length: 13; cdr3_nt: TGTGCCAGCAGCCCGCTAGGGGGCAATGAGCAGTTCTTC; cdr3_aa: CASSPLGGNEQFF
v_call: TRBV5-1; d_call: .; clone_size: .; j_call: TRBJ2-5; cdr3_length: 12; cdr3_nt: TGCGCCAGCAGCTCCAACCAAGAGACCCAGTACTTC; cdr3_aa: CASSSNQETQYF
v_call: TRBV9; d_call: .; clone_size: once; j_call: TRBJ1-6; cdr3_length: 15; cdr3_nt: TGTGCCAGCAGCTTCCGGACAGATTGGGTATCACCCCTCCACTTT; cdr3_aa: CASSFRTDWVSPLHF
v_call: TRBV28; d_call: TRBD2; clone_size: .; j_call: TRBJ2-1; cdr3_length: 16; cdr3_nt: TGTGCCAGCAGTCCAGCTAGCGGGGGGCCCTACAATGAGCAGTTCTTC; cdr3_aa: CASSPASGGPYNEQFF
v_call: TRBV6-1; d_call: TRBD1; clone_size: .; j_call: TRBJ1-1; cdr3_length: 15; cdr3_nt: TGTGCCAGCAGTGAAAGGGCAGGGGGCGGCACTGAAGCTTTCTTT; cdr3_aa: CASSERAGGGTEAFF
v_call: TRBV27; d_call: .; clone_size: .; j_call: TRBJ1-5; cdr3_length: 14; cdr3_nt: TGTGCCAGCAGTCAGGGGAAAGGCAATCAGCCCCAGCATTTT; cdr3_aa: CASSQGKGNQPQHF
v_call: TRBV29-1; d_call: .; clone_size: .; j_call: TRBJ1-1; cdr3_length: 13; cdr3_nt: TGCAGCGTTGGTTCCAGGGCGGACACTGAAGCTTTCTTT; cdr3_aa: CSVGSRADTEAFF
v_call: TRBV30; d_call: .; clone_size: .; j_call: TRBJ2-2; cdr3_length: 15; cdr3_nt: TGTGCCTGGAGTGTAAGGCCGGGAAATACCGGGGAGCTGTTTTTT; cdr3_aa: CAWSVRPGNTGELFF
v_call: TRBV11-2; d_call: TRBD1; clone_size: .; j_call: TRBJ1-1; cdr3_length: 14; cdr3_nt: TGTGCCAGCAGCTTAAGGCAGGGGGCCGCTGAAGCTTTCTTT; cdr3_aa: CASSLRQGAAEAFF
v_call: TRBV19; d_call: .; clone_size: .; j_call: TRBJ1-5; cdr3_length: 14; cdr3_nt: TGTGCCAGTAAGACAGAATATAGCAATCAGCCCCAGCATTTT; cdr3_aa: CASKTEYSNQPQHF
v_call: TRBV5-4; d_call: .; clone_size: .; j_call: TRBJ2-7; cdr3_length: 14; cdr3_nt: TGTGCCAGCAGCTTGGGAGCGCCCGCCTACGAGCAGTACTTC; cdr3_aa: CASSLGAPAYEQYF
v_call: TRBV7-6; d_call: TRBD2; clone_size: once; j_call: TRBJ2-1; cdr3_length: 15; cdr3_nt: TGTGCCAGCAGCTCTAGCGGCGTGGGGTACAATGAGCAGTTCTTC; cdr3_aa: CASSSSGVGYNEQFF
v_call: TRBV5-6; d_call: TRBD1; clone_size: .; j_call: TRBJ2-2; cdr3_length: 17; cdr3_nt: TGTGCCAGCAGCCTGGACCCGGGACAGGGAGCGGCCGGGGAGCTGTTTTTT; cdr3_aa: CASSLDPGQGAAGELFF
v_call: TRBV6-5; d_call: .; clone_size: .; j_call: TRBJ2-7; cdr3_length: 16; cdr3_nt: TGTGCCAGCAGTTACCTTAATCGAGAAGTGTCCTACGAGCAGTACTTC; cdr3_aa: CASSYLNREVSYEQYF
v_call: TRBV5-1; d_call: TRBD1; clone_size: once; j_call: TRBJ1-5; cdr3_length: 15; cdr3_nt: TGCGCCAGCAGCATTGGGACAGCTAGCAATCAGCCCCAGCATTTT; cdr3_aa: CASSIGTASNQPQHF
v_call: TRBV21-1; d_call: .; clone_size: .; j_call: TRBJ2-3; cdr3_length: 16; cdr3_nt: TGTGCCAGCAGCAAAGGGACTAGCGGGAGGCCAGATACGCAGTATTTT; cdr3_aa: CASSKGTSGRPDTQYF
v_call: TRBV19; d_call: .; clone_size: .; j_call: TRBJ1-5; cdr3_length: 15; cdr3_nt: TGTGCCAGTAGTACCAACCAGGGTAGCAATCAGCCCCAGCATTTT; cdr3_aa: CASSTNQGSNQPQHF
v_call: TRBV18; d_call: TRBD2; clone_size: .; j_call: TRBJ2-3; cdr3_length: 15; cdr3_nt: TGTGCCAGCTCACAAAGCGGGGAACCCACAGATACGCAGTATTTT; cdr3_aa: CASSQSGEPTDTQYF
v_call: TRBV5-8; d_call: .; clone_size: .; j_call: TRBJ2-7; cdr3_length: 12; cdr3_nt: TGTGCCAGCAGGGAGCAGACCTACGAGCAGTACTTC; cdr3_aa: CASREQTYEQYF
v_call: TRBV24-1; d_call: TRBD1; clone_size: .; j_call: TRBJ2-5; cdr3_length: 15; cdr3_nt: TGTGCCACCAGTGACCCAGGACAGGGGCAAGAGACCCAGTACTTC; cdr3_aa: CATSDPGQGQETQYF
v_call: TRBV7-2; d_call: .; clone_size: .; j_call: TRBJ1-1; cdr3_length: 13; cdr3_nt: TGTGCCAGCAGCTTAGACAGGAACACTGAAGCTTTCTTT; cdr3_aa: CASSLDRNTEAFF
v_call: TRBV2; d_call: .; clone_size: .; j_call: TRBJ1-1; cdr3_length: 16; cdr3_nt: TGTGCCAGCAGTGAAGCGCTGGCGGGCACCTATGCTGAAGCTTTCTTT; cdr3_aa: CASSEALAGTYAEAFF
v_call: TRBV30; d_call: TRBD2; clone_size: few; j_call: TRBJ2-3; cdr3_length: 15; cdr3_nt: TGTGCCTGGAGTGGGTCCGGGACTACCACAGATACGCAGTATTTT; cdr3_aa: CAWSGSGTTTDTQYF
v_call: TRBV27; d_call: TRBD2; clone_size: .; j_call: TRBJ2-5; cdr3_length: 14; cdr3_nt: TGTGCCAGCAGTTTCCTAGCGGGGGAAGAGACCCAGTACTTC; cdr3_aa: CASSFLAGEETQYF
v_call: TRBV15; d_call: .; clone_size: .; j_call: TRBJ1-3; cdr3_length: 15; cdr3_nt: TGTGCCACCAGTTTGGAGGGGCTCTCTGGAAACACCATATATTTT; cdr3_aa: CATSLEGLSGNTIYF
v_call: TRBV18; d_call: .; clone_size: .; j_call: TRBJ2-2; cdr3_length: 16; cdr3_nt: TGTGCCAGCACTACCTCGGGGCTCGGGGGCACCGGGGAGCTGTTTTTT; cdr3_aa: CASTTSGLGGTGELFF
v_call: TRBV19; d_call: TRBD2; clone_size: .; j_call: TRBJ2-1; cdr3_length: 13; cdr3_nt: TGTGCCAGTACGCCTAGCGGGTACAATGAGCAGTTCTTC; cdr3_aa: CASTPSGYNEQFF
v_call: TRBV16; d_call: TRBD1; clone_size: once; j_call: TRBJ1-1; cdr3_length: 11; cdr3_nt: TGTGCCAGCAGCCGGGACAGGAGGGCTTTCTTT; cdr3_aa: CASSRDRRAFF
v_call: TRBV27; d_call: .; clone_size: once; j_call: TRBJ2-3; cdr3_length: 14; cdr3_nt: TGTGCCAGCAGTATCTTAACTAGCACAGATACGCAGTATTTT; cdr3_aa: CASSILTSTDTQYF
v_call: TRBV28; d_call: TRBD2; clone_size: .; j_call: TRBJ2-1; cdr3_length: 16; cdr3_nt: TGTGCCAGTAGAGAGAGCCGGGACTATTCCCACAATGAGCAGTTCTTC; cdr3_aa: CASRESRDYSHNEQFF
v_call: TRBV5-6; d_call: TRBD1; clone_size: .; j_call: TRBJ1-2; cdr3_length: 16; cdr3_nt: TGTGCCAGCAGCTTGGTTATCGGGACAGGGGTGAATGGCTACACCTTC; cdr3_aa: CASSLVIGTGVNGYTF
v_call: TRBV6-5; d_call: .; clone_size: .; j_call: TRBJ2-3; cdr3_length: 15; cdr3_nt: TGTGCCAGCAGTCCCGGAAGAGGGATTGGGGATACGCAGTATTTT; cdr3_aa: CASSPGRGIGDTQYF